This T cell receptor (beta chain) was retrieved from a study of blood T cells in healthy people across ages. Study in general: About one barcoded beta molecule was captured per two T cells (by template switching).

Germline CDR1 MNHEY, CDR2 SVGAGI. The length of the CDR3 is 15 residues. Trimming cost V 5 bases and J 11 bases; bases outside gene matches: 12. This clonotype appeared a few times. The second PCR ran about 6 to 12 cycles with a sample-barcoded 5' primer and J-beta primers. In TCRdb, the 5' RACE reads were re-called with MiXCR into one record per CDR3 protein. The sample comprises hundreds of thousands of distinct CDR3 sequences, around 41% of which are singletons, and about 32% rests with the top ten. This receptor was identified in a man at least 80 years old in good health. Sequenced material: blood. The V gene is TRBV6-5, the J gene TRBJ2-7; 13 bases match TRBD2. CDR3 amino acids: CASSEPLAGGPREYF. The CDR3 coding sequence is TGTGCCAGCAGTGAACCACTAGCGGGAGGGCCTAGGGAGTACTTC.